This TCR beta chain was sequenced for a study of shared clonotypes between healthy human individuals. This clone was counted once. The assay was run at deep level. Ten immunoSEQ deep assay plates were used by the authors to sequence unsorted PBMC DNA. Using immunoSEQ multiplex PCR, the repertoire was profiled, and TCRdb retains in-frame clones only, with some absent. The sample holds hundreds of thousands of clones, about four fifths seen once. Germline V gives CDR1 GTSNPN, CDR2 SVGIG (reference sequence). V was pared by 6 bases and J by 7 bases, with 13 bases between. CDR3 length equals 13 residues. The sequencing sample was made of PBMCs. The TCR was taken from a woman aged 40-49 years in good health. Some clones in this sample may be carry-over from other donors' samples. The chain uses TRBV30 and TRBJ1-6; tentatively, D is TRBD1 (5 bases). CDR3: CACSDTRNSPLHF. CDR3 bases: TGTGCCTGCTCGGACACCAGAAATTCACCCCTCCACTTT.